Each of the 26 T cell receptor beta chains below was sequenced from the same sample in a study of OX40 agonist ivuxolimab in advanced cancers. Sequencing was performed with immunoSEQ multiplex PCR; in TCRdb, only in-frame clones are kept and a portion is missing. The sample includes fewer than 85,000 clones, 75% to 95% of them seen just once. The starting material was CD4+ or CD8+ T cells sorted from blood, obtained in a trial of the OX40 agonist ivuxolimab. Receptor source: an adult with an advanced solid tumor such as melanoma, head and neck, liver or kidney cancer.

The rearrangement links TRBV7-8 to TRBJ1-3; D remains ambiguous. The CDR3 sequence is 14 residues long. The V end was cut by 1 base, the J end by 2 bases, with 6 bases between. In germline, CDR1 is SGHVS, CDR2 FQNEAQ. CDR3 sequence: CASSLGPTGNTIYF. CDR3 DNA sequence: TGTGCCAGCAGCTTAGGGCCGACTGGAAACACCATATATTTT.

The chain is built from TRBV9 and TRBJ2-6, with D possibly called TRBD1 or TRBD2 (5 bases each). Trimming left V 3 bases short and J 4 bases short, with 20 bases between. The CDR3 is 18 amino acids. The V gene's germline CDR1 is SGDLS and CDR2 YYNGEE. In DNA, the CDR3 is TGTGCCAGCAGCGCATCCAGGGAGCGGACTCTCGGGGCCAACGTCCTGACTTTC. Its translation is CASSASRERTLGANVLTF.

The V gene is TRBV9, the J gene TRBJ2-2, with D possibly matching TRBD2 (6 bases). Germline CDR1 reads SGDLS; CDR2 reads YYNGEE. CDR3 size: 16 residues. The ends were cut back, 3 bases at V and 5 bases at J, with 17 bases in the middle. The CDR3 sequence is CASSARGTRGTGELFF. The CDR3 DNA follows: TGTGCCAGCAGCGCCCGTGGGACTCGGGGAACCGGGGAGCTGTTTTTT.

The chain is built from TRBV19 and TRBJ1-5; possible D gene TRBD1, 5 bases. CDR3 size: 17 residues. CDR1 LNHDA and CDR2 SQIVND come from the germline V gene (reference sequence). Trimming stripped 4 bases from V and 5 bases from J, with 21 bases between. The DNA of the CDR3 is TGTGCCAGTAGTAGACCTCGAGTGGAAGGGGCCTATCAGCCCCAGCATTTT. Residues: CASSRPRVEGAYQPQHF.

CDR3 loop: CASSLTDGTEAFF. The CDR3 bases are TGTGCCAGCAGCTTAACGGACGGCACTGAAGCTTTCTTT. The rearrangement joins TRBV7-3 to TRBJ1-1; D unclear. Germline V CDR1 and CDR2: SGHTA, FQGTGA. The CDR3 contains 13 residues. V gave up 0 bases and J gave up 4 bases, with 6 bases separating them.

This chain uses TRBV7-2 with TRBJ1-2; D possibly corresponds to TRBD1 (5 bases). V was clipped by 5 bases and J by 8 bases, with 24 bases between them. Germline V CDR1 and CDR2: SGHTA, FQGNSA. The CDR3 totals 16 residues. CDR3 DNA: TGTGCCAGCAGCCCCCCCGGAGGGGTGGGGAGAGGCGGCTACACCTTC. Translation: CASSPPGGVGRGGYTF.

J is TRBJ1-1 and V is TRBV6-1, with TRBD1 identical over 7 bases. The CDR3 is 14 residues long. With V trimmed by 6 bases and J by 1 base, 5 bases remained unmatched. The V gene's germline CDR1 is MNHNS and CDR2 SASEGT. The CDR3 loop is CASRLQGSNTEAFF. In DNA, the CDR3 is TGTGCCAGCAGATTACAGGGGTCGAACACTGAAGCTTTCTTT.

The J gene is TRBJ2-2, the V gene TRBV7-2, with 9 bases that match TRBD2. The trim removed 4 bases at V and 1 base at J, leaving 1 base unmatched. Per the germline V gene, CDR1 is SGHTA and CDR2 is FQGNSA. The CDR3 has 15 residues. The CDR3 DNA is TGTGCCAGCAGCTCAGCGGGGGGGAACACCGGGGAGCTGTTTTTT. Its protein product is CASSSAGGNTGELFF.

The chain joins TRBV7-2 to TRBJ2-7; D is perhaps TRBD2 (6 bases). The germline V and J ends were trimmed by 0 bases and 7 bases, with 10 bases remaining between them. The germline CDR1 and CDR2 sequences are SGHTA and FQGNSA. CDR3 length: 13 amino acids. The CDR3 DNA follows: TGTGCCAGCAGCTTAGCCCGGGAGCGGGAGCAGTACTTC. This translates into CASSLAREREQYF.

The chain is built from TRBV5-4 and TRBJ2-3; no definite D call. This CDR3 has 16 residues. V gave up 4 bases and J gave up 1 base, with 16 bases separating them. CDR1 and CDR2 (germline): SGHNT, YYREEE (reference sequence). The CDR3 DNA sequence: TGTGCCAGCAGCACGGCCGGGTCTCGGGGCACAGATACGCAGTATTTT. It translates to CASSTAGSRGTDTQYF.

The V gene is TRBV28, the J gene TRBJ2-4, with TRBD1 identical over 8 bases. Germline values: CDR1 MDHEN, CDR2 SYDVKM. There are 17 residues in the CDR3. With V trimmed by 1 base and J by 0 bases, 5 bases remained unmatched. The CDR3 nucleotides read TGTGCCAGCAGTTTATACGACAGGGGCCTAGCCAAAAACATTCAGTACTTC. This gives the protein CASSLYDRGLAKNIQYF.

The chain couples TRBV11-3 to TRBJ1-2; a possible D gene is TRBD1 (6 bases). Looked up from germline, CDR1 is SGHNT and CDR2 is YENEEA. Trimming removed 6 bases at V and 6 bases at J, with 14 bases between. This CDR3 is built from 13 residues. The CDR3 bases are TGTGCCAGCAGTCCGGGGGCGGGCAATGGCTACACCTTC. Amino acids: CASSPGAGNGYTF.

J is TRBJ2-3 and V is TRBV30; D unresolved. V dropped 4 bases and J dropped 4 bases, with 9 bases sitting between them. The CDR3 has 12 amino acids. Per germline, CDR1 GTSNPN and CDR2 SVGIG (reference sequence). CDR3 DNA sequence: TGTGCCTGGACGGTCGGCGCAGATACGCAGTATTTT. Protein: CAWTVGADTQYF.

This clone occurred a few times. The genes are TRBV2 and TRBJ2-5, with a tentative D call TRBD1 (5 bases). This CDR3 comprises 11 residues. CDR1 is SNHLY, CDR2 FYNNEI, per germline. Trimming removed 5 bases from V and 9 bases from J, with 10 bases in between. The CDR3 loop reads CASSSDRAQYF. CDR3 in DNA: TGTGCCAGCAGTTCCGACAGAGCCCAGTACTTC.

The gene calls are TRBV19 and TRBJ1-5; no clear D gene. The CDR3 consists of 18 residues. From germline, CDR1 is LNHDA and CDR2 SQIVND (reference sequence). Trimming cost V 1 base and J 0 bases, with 16 bases left between them. The CDR3 region has the DNA TGTGCCAGTAGTATAGCTTCCAACAGACCTAATAGCAATCAGCCCCAGCATTTT. Translating gives CASSIASNRPNSNQPQHF.

This rearrangement joins TRBV28 to TRBJ1-2, with 8 bases fitting TRBD1. After removal of 4 bases from V and 7 bases from J, the junction contained 17 bases not matched to a gene. From germline, CDR1 is MDHEN and CDR2 SYDVKM. CDR3 length: 17 amino acids. CDR3: CASSSPGQVDGRGGYTF. The CDR3 nucleotides read TGTGCCAGCAGTTCCCCGGGACAGGTCGACGGGAGGGGTGGCTACACCTTC.

CDR3 in amino acids: CASSPGTVGGYTF. CDR3 DNA sequence: TGCGCCAGCAGCCCCGGGACCGTGGGGGGCTACACCTTC. The chain is built from TRBV5-1 and TRBJ1-2; D possibly corresponds to TRBD1 (5 bases). The CDR3 covers 13 residues. Trimming stripped 4 bases from V and 8 bases from J, with 15 bases between. Germline values: CDR1 SGHRS, CDR2 YFSETQ.

The rearrangement links TRBV4-1 to TRBJ1-2; 9 bases fit TRBD1. CDR3 length equals 16 residues. From germline, CDR1 is MGHRA and CDR2 YSYEKL. After removal of 1 base from V and 5 bases from J, the junction contained 8 bases not matched to a gene. This CDR3 is CASSQGTGTGHYGYTF. The CDR3 DNA follows: TGCGCCAGCAGCCAAGGTACTGGGACAGGGCATTATGGCTACACCTTC.

The rearrangement uses TRBV11-3 and TRBJ2-2, with unresolved D. In germline, CDR1 is SGHNT, CDR2 YENEEA. Trimming pared 3 bases from V and 4 bases from J, leaving 15 bases between. This CDR3 region has 16 residues. The CDR3 sequence is CASSFLGQRTTGELFF. The CDR3 DNA reads as TGTGCCAGCAGCTTCTTAGGGCAGAGAACCACCGGGGAGCTGTTTTTT.

This chain uses TRBV25-1 with TRBJ1-2; 8 nucleotides align to TRBD1. The CDR3 totals 10 residues. J lost 9 bases, V lost 7 bases, and 1 base had no gene match. Germline V CDR1 and CDR2: MGHDK, SYGVNS. The CDR3 DNA sequence: TGTGCCAGCAACAGGGGGAGCTACACCTTC. This codes for CASNRGSYTF.

The table lists this clone with a few counts. Other DNA sequences from this sample encode an identical CDR3 as well. V is TRBV28 and J is TRBJ2-2; possibly TRBD1 for D (5 bases). V lost 4 bases, J lost 1 base, and 7 bases lay in between. Germline CDR1 MDHEN, CDR2 SYDVKM. CDR3 length equals 14 residues. The CDR3 sequence is CASSSGQNTGELFF. DNA of the CDR3: TGTGCCAGCAGTTCCGGACAGAACACCGGGGAGCTGTTTTTT.

The chain couples TRBV19 to TRBJ2-6, with 9 nucleotides matching TRBD1. The CDR3 is made up of 15 amino acids. The ends lost 10 bases at V and 0 bases at J; junction bases unmatched: 4. Germline lookup yields CDR1 LNHDA and CDR2 SQIVND (reference sequence). In DNA, the CDR3 is TGTGCCACCACAGGGGGCAGCTCTGGGGCCAACGTCCTGACTTTC. Amino acid sequence: CATTGGSSGANVLTF.

The gene calls are TRBV5-1 and TRBJ2-5; D possibly corresponds to TRBD2 (6 bases). Germline V gene sequence: CDR1 SGHRS, CDR2 YFSETQ. The CDR3 runs 13 residues. V was shortened by 2 bases and J by 3 bases, with 8 bases between the two germline ends. CDR3 loop: CASSFPGEETQYF. Here the CDR3 DNA reads TGCGCCAGCAGCTTCCCGGGGGAAGAGACCCAGTACTTC.

This clone was seen a few times. The chain links TRBV28 to TRBJ2-7, with 9 nucleotides matching TRBD2. The CDR3 length is 16 residues. Germline lookup yields CDR1 MDHEN and CDR2 SYDVKM. V was pared by 5 bases and J by 2 bases, with 10 bases of the junction left unmatched. The DNA for the CDR3 is TGTGCCAGCAGTCTCCTCGGGACTAGCAAAGCCTACGAGCAGTACTTC. It is translated as CASSLLGTSKAYEQYF.

This chain uses TRBV7-2 with TRBJ2-5; the match to TRBD2 covers 10 bases. The V gene's germline CDR1 is SGHTA and CDR2 FQGNSA. This CDR3 region has 15 residues. V trimming: 1 base; J trimming: 5 bases; junction bases outside the gene matches: 4. CDR3 in amino acids: CASSLGAGGWETQYF. The CDR3 nucleotides are TGTGCCAGCAGCTTAGGAGCGGGAGGGTGGGAGACCCAGTACTTC.

The chain combines TRBV2 with TRBJ2-2; 7 bases align to TRBD2. The CDR3 is made up of 15 amino acids. Germline V gene sequence: CDR1 SNHLY, CDR2 FYNNEI. V shed 3 bases, J shed 3 bases, and the junction held 4 bases outside the gene matches. This chain's CDR3 is CASSEASGYTGELFF. The CDR3, as DNA: TGTGCCAGCAGTGAGGCTAGCGGATACACCGGGGAGCTGTTTTTT.